This is a list of T cell receptor beta chains from one sample in a study of vaccination and CD4 T cells after COVID-19. TCRdb called the PCR reads again in MiXCR, with one record for every CDR3 protein. The sample lists approximately 30,000 distinct CDR3 sequences; around 53% were seen once. Source: CD4+ T cells from blood, taken about 7 months after SARS-CoV-2 vaccination. These receptors were collected from a human donor who had recovered from COVID-19. The CDR3 runs from the conserved cysteine through the conserved F or W. D genes are given only for firm matches. Rows give clone size only sometimes, using once, few, many, or a class for an expanded clone.

TRBV7-2,TRBJ2-7,-,TRBD2,TGTGCCAGCAGCTTAGAGGGACTAGCGGGACCGGGGGGCTCCTACGAGCAGTACTTC,CASSLEGLAGPGGSYEQYF
TRBV21-1,TRBJ2-3,-,-,TGTGCCAGAAAGCTAGCGGGAGACAGAGATACGCAGTATTTT,CARKLAGDRDTQYF
TRBV6-5,TRBJ1-1,-,-,TGTGCCAGCAGCTACACCGTAAACACTGAAGCTTTCTTT,CASSYTVNTEAFF
TRBV28,TRBJ1-5,-,-,TGTGCCAGCGGCACGAACAGGGATAGCAATCAGCCCCAGCATTTT,CASGTNRDSNQPQHF
TRBV20-1,TRBJ2-4,few,TRBD1,TGCAGTGCTAGAGGGACAGGGGAAGGGCTAGCCAAAAACATTCAGTACTTC,CSARGTGEGLAKNIQYF
TRBV20-1,TRBJ1-1,-,-,TGCAGTGCTCCACGGATGAACACTGAAGCTTTCTTT,CSAPRMNTEAFF
TRBV5-1,TRBJ1-5,-,-,TGCGCCAGCAGCTTCTCACCGGGGGGCAATCAGCCCCAGCATTTT,CASSFSPGGNQPQHF
TRBV6-1,TRBJ2-5,few,-,TGTGCCAGCAGTAACACGGGGGAGACCCAGTACTTC,CASSNTGETQYF
TRBV29-1,TRBJ2-3,-,-,TGCAGCGTCGGAGGTACAGATACGCAGTATTTT,CSVGGTDTQYF
TRBV6-2/TRBV6-3,TRBJ1-5,-,-,TGTGCCAGCAATCCCTATCACGGGAATCAGCCCCAGCATTTT,CASNPYHGNQPQHF
TRBV10-3,TRBJ1-2,-,-,TGTGCCATCAGTGAAAGGGGTTCGTCCTATGGCTACACCTTC,CAISERGSSYGYTF
TRBV7-9,TRBJ2-3,-,-,TGTGCCAGCAGCTCCCAGGGGCTGAGCACAGATACGCAGTATTTT,CASSSQGLSTDTQYF
TRBV20-1,TRBJ1-1,few,-,TGCAGTGCTACGGAGAACGCTGAAGCTTTCTTT,CSATENAEAFF
TRBV7-6,TRBJ2-7,few,-,TGTGCCAGCAGCCGAGGGGGAACCTACGAGCAGTACTTC,CASSRGGTYEQYF
TRBV28,TRBJ1-1,-,TRBD1,TGTGCCAGCAGTTTTTCGGGACAGGGCACCGTGAACACTGAAGCTTTCTTT,CASSFSGQGTVNTEAFF
TRBV7-2,TRBJ2-7,-,-,TGTGCCAGCAGCCTCGGACTCCGCCGGGACGAGCAGTACTTC,CASSLGLRRDEQYF